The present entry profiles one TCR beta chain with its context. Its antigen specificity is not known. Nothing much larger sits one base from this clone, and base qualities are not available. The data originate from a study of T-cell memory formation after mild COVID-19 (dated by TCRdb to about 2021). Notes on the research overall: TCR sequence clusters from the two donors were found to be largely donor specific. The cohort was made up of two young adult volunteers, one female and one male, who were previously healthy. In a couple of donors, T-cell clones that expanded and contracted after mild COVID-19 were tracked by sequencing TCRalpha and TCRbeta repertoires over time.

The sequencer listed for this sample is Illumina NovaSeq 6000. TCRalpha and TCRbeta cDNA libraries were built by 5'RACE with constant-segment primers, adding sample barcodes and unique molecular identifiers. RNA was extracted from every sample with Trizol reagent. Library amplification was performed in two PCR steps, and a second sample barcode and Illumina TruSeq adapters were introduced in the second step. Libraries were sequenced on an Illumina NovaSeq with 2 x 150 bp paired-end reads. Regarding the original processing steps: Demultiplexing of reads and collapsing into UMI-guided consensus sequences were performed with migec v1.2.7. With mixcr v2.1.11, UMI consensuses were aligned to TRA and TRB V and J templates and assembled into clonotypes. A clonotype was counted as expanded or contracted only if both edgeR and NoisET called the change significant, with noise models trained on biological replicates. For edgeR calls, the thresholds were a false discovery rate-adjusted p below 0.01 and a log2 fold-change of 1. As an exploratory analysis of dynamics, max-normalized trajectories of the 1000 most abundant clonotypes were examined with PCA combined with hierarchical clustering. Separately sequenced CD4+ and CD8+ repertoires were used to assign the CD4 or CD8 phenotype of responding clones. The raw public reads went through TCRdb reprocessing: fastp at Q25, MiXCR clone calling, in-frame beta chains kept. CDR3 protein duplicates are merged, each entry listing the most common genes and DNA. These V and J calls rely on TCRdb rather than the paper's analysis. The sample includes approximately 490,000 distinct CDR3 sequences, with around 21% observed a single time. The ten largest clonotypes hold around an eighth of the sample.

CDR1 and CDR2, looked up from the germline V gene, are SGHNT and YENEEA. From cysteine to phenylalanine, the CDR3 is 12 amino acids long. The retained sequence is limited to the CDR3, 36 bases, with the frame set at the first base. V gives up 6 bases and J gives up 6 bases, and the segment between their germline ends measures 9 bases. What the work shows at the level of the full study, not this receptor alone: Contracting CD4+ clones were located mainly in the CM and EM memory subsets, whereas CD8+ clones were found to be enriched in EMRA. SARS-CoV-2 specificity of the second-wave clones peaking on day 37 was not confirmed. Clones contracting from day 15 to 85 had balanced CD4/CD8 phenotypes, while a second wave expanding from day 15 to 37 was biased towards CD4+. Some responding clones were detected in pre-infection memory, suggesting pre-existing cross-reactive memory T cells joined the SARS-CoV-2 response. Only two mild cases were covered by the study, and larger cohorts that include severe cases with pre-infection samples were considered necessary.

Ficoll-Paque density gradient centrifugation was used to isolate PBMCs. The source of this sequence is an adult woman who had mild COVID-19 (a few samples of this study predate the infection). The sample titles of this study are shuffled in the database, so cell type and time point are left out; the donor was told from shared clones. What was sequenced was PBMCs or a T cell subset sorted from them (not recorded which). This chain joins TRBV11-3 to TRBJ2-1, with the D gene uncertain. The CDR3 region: CASRSNFNEQFF. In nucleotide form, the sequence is TGTGCCAGCAGGTCCAATTTCAATGAGCAGTTCTTC.